This T cell receptor (beta chain) was captured in a study of T cells in Graves' hyperthyroidism and ophthalmopathy. The sample holds many counts of this clonotype. The CDR3 runs to 14 residues. After removal of 3 bases from V and 2 bases from J, the junction contained 3 bases not matched to a gene. Germline-derived CDR1 and CDR2 are DFQATT and SNEGSKA (reference sequence). What was amplified from RNA transcripts were TCR beta CDR3 regions. Using the HTBI primer set, a first-round RT-PCR was run on the TCR CDR3. MiXCR, applied by TCRdb to the multiplex PCR reads, yields one record per CDR3 protein. The data contain roughly 500,000 distinct CDR3 sequences, around 16% of them singletons.

This receptor was obtained from a woman between 25 and 40 years old with Graves' ophthalmopathy. The chain recombines TRBV20-1 with TRBJ2-7; 11 bases are shared with TRBD2. The material sequenced was blood. DNA for the CDR3: TGCAGTGCTAGTGCGGGACTAGCGGCCTACGAGCAGTACTTC. Its protein is CSASAGLAAYEQYF.